The 32 T cell receptor beta chains below all came from one sample that was sequenced in a study of T cells expressing NK-cell markers. One entry per CDR3 protein, without DNA, is what TCRdb gives after re-calling the 5' RACE reads. The table for this sample gives about 260,000 distinct CDR3 sequences. The sequenced material came from blood T cells: a sorted CD56 or NKG2C T cell subset, CD4+ or CD8+ T cells, or bulk PBMC T cells (not recorded which). The receptors originated from a man aged 18-30 years in good health.

The chain uses TRBV11-2 and TRBJ2-5; as DNA is missing, the TRBD1 call by TCRdb cannot be tested. The V gene's germline CDR1 is SGHAT and CDR2 FQNNGV. The CDR3 totals 15 residues. The CDR3 here is CASSKGGRNEETQYF.

This chain links TRBV5-1 with TRBJ2-1. CDR1 SGHRS and CDR2 YFSETQ come from the germline V gene. This CDR3 has 13 residues. The CDR3 spells CASSWDMRSEQFF.

V and J are TRBV20-1 and TRBJ2-7; TCRdb reports TRBD1, a call that lacks DNA to check it against. Per germline, CDR1 DFQATT and CDR2 SNEGSKA (reference sequence). There are 16 residues in the CDR3. The CDR3 reads CSARLPIQGVQYEQYF.

The V call is TRBV20-1, the J call TRBJ2-3. From germline, CDR1 is DFQATT and CDR2 SNEGSKA (reference sequence). The CDR3 runs 14 residues. CDR3 protein: CSAARKGSTDTQYF.

The rearrangement joins TRBV7-2 to TRBJ1-1; TCRdb returns TRBD1, unconfirmable since there is no DNA. The CDR3 loop spans 15 amino acids. Germline V gene data show CDR1 as SGHTA and CDR2 as FQGNSA. This CDR3 reads CASSQETTGIRKAFF.

The CDR3 sequence is CASSSIIAGGIADTQYF. This chain links TRBV28 with TRBJ2-3; TCRdb outputs TRBD2, but without DNA this stays unchecked. The germline gives CDR1 MDHEN, CDR2 SYDVKM. CDR3 size: 17 residues.

V and J are TRBV18 and TRBJ2-3; TCRdb selects TRBD1, and the lack of DNA leaves this call unchecked. Germline V CDR1 and CDR2: KGHSH, LQKENI. The CDR3 extends over 15 amino acids. Here the CDR3 reads CASSQDRGLTDTQYF.

The chain recombines TRBV27 with TRBJ2-1; there is no DNA to check the TCRdb D call of TRBD2. The germline gives CDR1 MNHEY, CDR2 SMNVEV (reference sequence). The CDR3 loop spans 16 amino acids. CDR3 loop: CASSLLPGLANNEQFF.

CDR3 residues: CASSQEQDLDTQYF. The chain has TRBV4-1 and TRBJ2-3; TCRdb proposes TRBD1, but this gene call is untestable without DNA. This CDR3 spans 14 amino acids. Germline loops: CDR1 MGHRA, CDR2 YSYEKL.

The chain carries TRBV12-3 or TRBV12-4 and TRBJ2-2; TCRdb calls TRBD1, which cannot be checked without DNA. The CDR3 spans 17 residues. Here the CDR3 reads CASSLRGTGTSTGELFF.

This sequence joins TRBV6-5 and TRBJ1-2; TCRdb indicates TRBD1, and absent DNA this call remains unverified. The V gene's germline CDR1 is MNHEY and CDR2 SVGAGI. The CDR3 extends over 14 amino acids. This chain's CDR3 is CASSYSDRDYGYTF.

This CDR3 reads CASSWEGGGSGYTF. V and J are TRBV12-3 or TRBV12-4 and TRBJ1-2; checking the TCRdb D call of TRBD1 is not possible without DNA. CDR3 length equals 14 residues.

The V and J genes are TRBV12-2 and TRBJ2-5; TCRdb calls TRBD1, which cannot be checked without DNA. TRBV12-2 represents a pseudogene. The CDR3 has 16 residues. CDR3 amino acids: CASRLARGPMEETQYF.

The J gene is TRBJ1-2, the V gene TRBV6-5; absent DNA, TCRdb's TRBD1 call cannot be checked. The V gene's germline CDR1 is MNHEY and CDR2 SVGAGI. The CDR3 is 15 amino acids. The CDR3 sequence is CASSYGQGSPYGYTF.

This chain connects TRBV20-1 to TRBJ2-1; the TCRdb call, TRBD2, lacks DNA for checking. Germline-derived CDR1 and CDR2 are DFQATT and SNEGSKA (reference sequence). This CDR3 contains 15 residues. Here the CDR3 reads CSARGPGLYYNEQFF.

The V and J genes are TRBV3-1 and TRBJ1-5. In germline, CDR1 is LGHDT, CDR2 YNNKEL (reference sequence). The CDR3 sequence is 15 residues long. CDR3 sequence reads: CASSQDMTRNQPQHF.

J is TRBJ1-4 and V is TRBV3-1; TCRdb calls TRBD1, which cannot be checked without DNA. Per the germline V gene, CDR1 is LGHDT and CDR2 is YNNKEL (reference sequence). CDR3 length equals 15 residues. CDR3: CASSPGDRDSEKLFF.

The gene calls are TRBV12-3 or TRBV12-4 and TRBJ2-7; TCRdb returns TRBD2, unconfirmable since there is no DNA. The CDR3 extends over 13 amino acids. CDR3 residues: CASRSSGEGEQYF.

The chain links TRBV24-1 to TRBJ2-5; without DNA, the TCRdb call of TRBD1 cannot be checked. CDR1 KGHDR and CDR2 SFDVKD come from the germline V gene. The CDR3 is 15 amino acids. CDR3 in amino acids: CATSDPGPGRETQYF.

The chain recombines TRBV15 with TRBJ1-2. Germline V CDR1 and CDR2: LNHNV, YYDKDF (reference sequence). The CDR3 runs 14 residues. CDR3 sequence: CATSRGDGRYGYTF.

This chain connects TRBV12-3 or TRBV12-4 to TRBJ1-3. This CDR3 contains 13 residues. CDR3 amino acids: CASSFSGPNTIYF.

The V gene is TRBV7-9, the J gene TRBJ2-5. In germline, CDR1 is SEHNR, CDR2 FQNEAQ (reference sequence). The CDR3 length is 15 residues. CDR3 residues: CASSLSGGSQETQYF.

The gene calls are TRBV6-5 and TRBJ1-2; TCRdb calls TRBD1, which cannot be checked without DNA. The CDR3 is made up of 13 amino acids. Germline CDR1 and CDR2: MNHEY and SVGAGI. The chain's CDR3 is CASSYSSRTGYTF.

This rearrangement joins TRBV4-1 to TRBJ1-1. Germline lookup yields CDR1 MGHRA and CDR2 YSYEKL. The CDR3 has 15 amino acids. This CDR3 reads CASSPTWRENTEAFF.

This chain links TRBV4-3 with TRBJ2-1; TCRdb returns TRBD2, unconfirmable since there is no DNA. Germline CDR1 LGHNA, CDR2 YSLEER. The CDR3 sequence is 17 residues long. Here the CDR3 reads CASSPPRASGTYNEQFF.

CDR3 sequence: CASLAGSGNTIYF. This sequence joins TRBV25-1 and TRBJ1-3. Germline V CDR1 and CDR2: MGHDK, SYGVNS. The CDR3 extends over 13 amino acids.

The chain recombines TRBV5-4 with TRBJ2-2; TCRdb picks TRBD1, but there is no DNA to check that call. Per the germline V gene, CDR1 is SGHNT and CDR2 is YYREEE (reference sequence). The CDR3 extends over 15 amino acids. The CDR3: CASSQDRVQTGELFF.

The chain joins TRBV5-6 to TRBJ2-2; checking the TCRdb D call of TRBD2 is not possible without DNA. The CDR3 is 15 residues long. Germline values: CDR1 SGHDT, CDR2 YYEEEE. CDR3 loop: CASSPRVSYTGELFF. Combining the CDR3 with reference TRBV5-6 and TRBJ2-2 gives the whole variable domain DAGVTQSPTHLIKTRGQQVTLRCSPKSGHDTVSWYQQALGQGPQFIFQYYEEEERQRGNFPDRFSGHQFPNYSSELNVNALLLGDSALYLCASSPRVSYTGELFFGEGSRLTVL.

This chain joins TRBV29-1 and TRBJ2-6; TCRdb names TRBD1, which stays unverified in the absence of DNA. Germline CDR1 reads SQVTM; CDR2 reads ANQGSEA. The CDR3 consists of 15 residues. The CDR3 spells CSVAAGATGANVLTF. Filled out from reference TRBV29-1 and TRBJ2-6, the complete variable domain reads SAVISQKPSRDICQRGTSLTIQCQVDSQVTMMFWYRQQPGQSLTLIATANQGSEATYESGFVIDKFPISRPNLTFSTLTVSNMSPEDSSIYLCSVAAGATGANVLTFGAGSRLTVL.

The rearrangement joins TRBV10-3 to TRBJ2-3; there is no DNA to check the TCRdb D call of TRBD1. The germline V gene encodes CDR1 ENHRY and CDR2 SYGVKD. The CDR3 contains 15 residues. The CDR3 here is CATLDRDGRTDTQYF.

The chain links TRBV5-4 to TRBJ2-2; TCRdb's D gene call, TRBD2, goes unchecked for lack of DNA. Germline V gene data show CDR1 as SGHNT and CDR2 as YYREEE (reference sequence). The CDR3 is 19 residues long. This chain's CDR3 is CASSLQSVGLLSNTGELFF.

The chain is built from TRBV19 and TRBJ1-5. The CDR3 has 13 amino acids. The germline V gene has CDR1 LNHDA and CDR2 SQIVND (reference sequence). The CDR3 is CASSGKTNQPQHF. The variable domain in full, completed from reference TRBV19 and TRBJ1-5, reads DGGITQSPKYLFRKEGQNVTLSCEQNLNHDAMYWYRQDPGQGLRLIYYSQIVNDFQKGDIAEGYSVSREKKESFPLTVTSAQKNPTAFYLCASSGKTNQPQHFGDGTRLSIL.